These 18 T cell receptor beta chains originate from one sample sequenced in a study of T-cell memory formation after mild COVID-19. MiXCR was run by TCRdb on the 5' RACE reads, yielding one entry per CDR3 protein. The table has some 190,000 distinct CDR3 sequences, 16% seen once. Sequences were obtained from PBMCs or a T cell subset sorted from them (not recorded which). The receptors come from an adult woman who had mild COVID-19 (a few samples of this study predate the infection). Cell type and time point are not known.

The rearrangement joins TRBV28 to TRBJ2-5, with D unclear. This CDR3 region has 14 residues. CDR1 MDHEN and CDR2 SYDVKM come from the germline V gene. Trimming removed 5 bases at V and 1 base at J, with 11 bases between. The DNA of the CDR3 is TGTGCCAGCAGTACTCTCATGTTCCAAGAGACCCAGTACTTC. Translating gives CASSTLMFQETQYF.

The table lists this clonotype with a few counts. The CDR3 DNA reads as TGTGCCAGCACCTCCCCAGCGGATAGCTCCTACGAGCAGTACTTC. Translation: CASTSPADSSYEQYF. The chain combines TRBV5-4 with TRBJ2-7, with D possibly being TRBD2 (5 bases). The CDR3 runs 15 residues. CDR1 is SGHNT, CDR2 YYREEE, per germline (reference sequence). The V end was cut by 6 bases, the J end by 0 bases, with 16 bases between. Full variable domain (missing parts from reference TRBV5-4 and TRBJ2-7): ETGVTQSPTHLIKTRGQQVTLRCSSQSGHNTVSWYQQALGQGPQFIFQYYREEENGRGNFPPRFSGLQFPNYSSELNVNALELDDSALYLCASTSPADSSYEQYFGPGTRLTVT.

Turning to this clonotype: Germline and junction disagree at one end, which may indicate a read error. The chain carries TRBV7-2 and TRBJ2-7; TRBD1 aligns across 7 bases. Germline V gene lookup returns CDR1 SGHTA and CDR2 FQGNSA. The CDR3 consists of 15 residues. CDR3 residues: CVSRSTGTDAYEQYF. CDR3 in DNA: TGTGTCAGCAGGTCTACCGGGACAGACGCCTACGAGCAGTACTTC. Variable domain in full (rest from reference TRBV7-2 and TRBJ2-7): GAGVSQSPSNKVTEKGKDVELRCDPISGHTALYWYRQSLGQGLEFLIYFQGNSAPDKSGLPSDRFSAERTGGSVSTLTIQRTQQEDSAVYLCVSRSTGTDAYEQYFGPGTRLTVT.

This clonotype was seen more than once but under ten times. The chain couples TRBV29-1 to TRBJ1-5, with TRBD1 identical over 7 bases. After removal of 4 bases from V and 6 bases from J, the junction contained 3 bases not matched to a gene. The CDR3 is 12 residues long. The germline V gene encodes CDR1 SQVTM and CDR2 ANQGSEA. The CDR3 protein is CSVGQGGQPQHF. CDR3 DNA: TGCAGCGTTGGACAGGGTGGTCAGCCCCAGCATTTT.

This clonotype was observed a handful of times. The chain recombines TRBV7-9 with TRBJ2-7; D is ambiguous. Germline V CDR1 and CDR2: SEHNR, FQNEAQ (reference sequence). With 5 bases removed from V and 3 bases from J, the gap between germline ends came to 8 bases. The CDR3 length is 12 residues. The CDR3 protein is CASSRLNYEQYF. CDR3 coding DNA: TGTGCCAGCAGCCGACTGAACTACGAGCAGTACTTC.

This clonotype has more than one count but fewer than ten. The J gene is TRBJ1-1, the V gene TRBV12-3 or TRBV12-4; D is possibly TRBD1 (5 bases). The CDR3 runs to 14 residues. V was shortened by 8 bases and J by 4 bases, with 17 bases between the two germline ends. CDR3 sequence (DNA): TGTGCCAGCTTAGAGTTCCAGGGTCCCACTGAAGCTTTCTTT. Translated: CASLEFQGPTEAFF.

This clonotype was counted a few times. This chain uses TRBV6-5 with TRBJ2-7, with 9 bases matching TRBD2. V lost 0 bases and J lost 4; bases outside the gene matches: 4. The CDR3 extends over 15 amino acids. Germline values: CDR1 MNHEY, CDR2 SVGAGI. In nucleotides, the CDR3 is TGTGCCAGCAGTTACTCGATAGCGGGAGTGTACGAGCAGTACTTC. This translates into CASSYSIAGVYEQYF.

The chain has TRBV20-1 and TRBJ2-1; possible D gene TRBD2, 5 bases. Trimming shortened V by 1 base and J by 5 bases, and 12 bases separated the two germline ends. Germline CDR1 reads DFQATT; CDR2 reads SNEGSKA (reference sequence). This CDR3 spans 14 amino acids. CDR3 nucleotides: TGCAGTGCTAGAGCTGGAGGACGGGACAATGAGCAGTTCTTC. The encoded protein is CSARAGGRDNEQFF.

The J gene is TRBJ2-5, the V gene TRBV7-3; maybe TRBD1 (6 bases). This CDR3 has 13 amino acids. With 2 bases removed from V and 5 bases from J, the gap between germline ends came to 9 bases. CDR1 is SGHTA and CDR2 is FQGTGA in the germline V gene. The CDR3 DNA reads TGTGCCAGCAGCTTATGGCAGGGGGAGACCCAGTACTTC. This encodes CASSLWQGETQYF.

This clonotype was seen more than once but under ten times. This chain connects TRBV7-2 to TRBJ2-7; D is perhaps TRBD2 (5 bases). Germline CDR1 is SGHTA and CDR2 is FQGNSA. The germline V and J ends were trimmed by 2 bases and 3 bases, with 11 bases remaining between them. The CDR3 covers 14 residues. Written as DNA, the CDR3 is TGTGCCAGCAGCTTATTCAGCGGAAACTACGAGCAGTACTTC. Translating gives CASSLFSGNYEQYF.

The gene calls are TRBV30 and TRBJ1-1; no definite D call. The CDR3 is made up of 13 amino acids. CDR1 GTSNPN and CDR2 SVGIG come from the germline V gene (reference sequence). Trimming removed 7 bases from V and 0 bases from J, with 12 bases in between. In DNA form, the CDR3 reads TGTGCCTCTAAGCGGGTTGTGAACACTGAAGCTTTCTTT. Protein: CASKRVVNTEAFF.

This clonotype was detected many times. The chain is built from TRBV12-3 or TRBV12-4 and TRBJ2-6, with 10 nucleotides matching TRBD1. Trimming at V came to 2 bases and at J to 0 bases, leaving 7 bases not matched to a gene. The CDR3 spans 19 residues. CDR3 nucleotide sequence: TGTGCCAGCAGTTTATGGGGGGACAGGGGCTCCTCTGGGGCCAACGTCCTGACTTTC. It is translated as CASSLWGDRGSSGANVLTF.

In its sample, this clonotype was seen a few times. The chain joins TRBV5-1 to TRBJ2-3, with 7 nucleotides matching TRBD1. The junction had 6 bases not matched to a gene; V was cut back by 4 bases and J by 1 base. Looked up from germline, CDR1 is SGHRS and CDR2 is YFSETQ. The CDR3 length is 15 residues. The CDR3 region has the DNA TGCGCCAGCAGCGACGGGACAGTGGGCACAGATACGCAGTATTTT. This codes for CASSDGTVGTDTQYF.

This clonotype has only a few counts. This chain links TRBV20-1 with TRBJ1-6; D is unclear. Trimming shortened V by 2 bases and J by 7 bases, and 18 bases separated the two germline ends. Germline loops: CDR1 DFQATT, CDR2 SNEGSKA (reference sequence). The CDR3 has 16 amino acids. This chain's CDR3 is CSARTGSLNGNSPLHF. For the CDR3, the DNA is TGCAGTGCTAGAACCGGATCACTCAATGGGAATTCACCCCTCCACTTT.

The CDR3 spells CAIRAPGTGDGYTF. In nucleotides, the CDR3 is TGTGCCATCAGGGCCCCCGGGACAGGGGATGGCTACACCTTC. V is TRBV10-3 and J is TRBJ1-2, with TRBD1 identical over 10 bases. The CDR3 runs to 14 residues. J lost 6 bases, V lost 6 bases, and 7 bases had no gene match. Germline V gives CDR1 ENHRY, CDR2 SYGVKD.

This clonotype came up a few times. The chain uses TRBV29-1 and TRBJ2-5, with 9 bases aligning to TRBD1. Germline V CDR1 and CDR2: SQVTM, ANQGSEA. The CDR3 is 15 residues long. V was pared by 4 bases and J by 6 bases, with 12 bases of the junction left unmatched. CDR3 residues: CSVVPTGGQGKTQYF. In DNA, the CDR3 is TGCAGCGTTGTCCCGACAGGGGGACAGGGTAAGACCCAGTACTTC. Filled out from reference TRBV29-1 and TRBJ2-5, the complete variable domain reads SAVISQKPSRDICQRGTSLTIQCQVDSQVTMMFWYRQQPGQSLTLIATANQGSEATYESGFVIDKFPISRPNLTFSTLTVSNMSPEDSSIYLCSVVPTGGQGKTQYFGPGTRLLVL.

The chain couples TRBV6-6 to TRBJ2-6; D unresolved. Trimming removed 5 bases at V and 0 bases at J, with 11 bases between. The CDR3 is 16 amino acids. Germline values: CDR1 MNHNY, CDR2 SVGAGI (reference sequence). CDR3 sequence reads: CASSTPSGSGANVLTF. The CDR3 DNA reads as TGTGCCAGCAGTACCCCGTCCGGCTCTGGGGCCAACGTCCTGACTTTC.

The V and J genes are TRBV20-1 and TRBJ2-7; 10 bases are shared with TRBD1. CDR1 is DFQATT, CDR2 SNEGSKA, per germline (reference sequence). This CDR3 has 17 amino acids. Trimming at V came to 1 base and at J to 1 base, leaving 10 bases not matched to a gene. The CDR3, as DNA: TGCAGTGCTAGAGCGGACCCTGACAGGGGGCGATCCTACGAGCAGTACTTC. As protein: CSARADPDRGRSYEQYF.